This TCR beta chain was identified in a study of blood T cell repertoires in COVID-19. This CDR3 comprises 12 residues. V was trimmed by 4 bases and J by 11 bases, leaving 17 bases between them. Germline CDR1 is GTSNPN and CDR2 is SVGIG (reference sequence). Profiling relied on immunoSEQ multiplex PCR, and the TCRdb table lists in-frame clones only, not all of them. The table lists 280,000 or so clones, over 85% of them singletons, with 2.9% in the top ten. Assignment of participants to cohorts was predicated upon participant-reported clinical history. Contact with a PCR-confirmed or clinician-diagnosed COVID-19 case occurred within 2 weeks of entry.

The clonotype originates from a woman aged 50 to 65 who had been exposed to COVID-19. The V call is TRBV30, the J call TRBJ1-1, with TRBD1 as a possible D gene (6 bases). The sequenced sample consisted of PBMCs or T cells enriched from blood (not recorded which). In DNA form, the CDR3 reads TGTGCCTGGAATTTTGGAACAGGGATGGCTTTCTTT. It translates to CAWNFGTGMAFF.